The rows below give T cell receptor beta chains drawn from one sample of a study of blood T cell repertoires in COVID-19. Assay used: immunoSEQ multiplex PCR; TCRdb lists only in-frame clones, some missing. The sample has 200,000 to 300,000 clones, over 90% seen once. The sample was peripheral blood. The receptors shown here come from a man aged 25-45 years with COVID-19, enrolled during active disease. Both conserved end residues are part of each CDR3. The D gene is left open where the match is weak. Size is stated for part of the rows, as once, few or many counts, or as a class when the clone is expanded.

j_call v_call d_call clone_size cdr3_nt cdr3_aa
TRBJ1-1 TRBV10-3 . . TGTGCCATCAGTGATCCAACAGGGAACACTGAAGCTTTCTTT CAISDPTGNTEAFF
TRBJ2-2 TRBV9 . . TGTGCCAGCCTTAACACCGGGGAGCTGTTTTTT CASLNTGELFF
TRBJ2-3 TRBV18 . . TGTGCCAGCTCACCGGACCGGGGGGCCGATACGCAGTATTTT CASSPDRGADTQYF
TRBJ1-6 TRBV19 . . TGTGCCAGTAGATACAACCATTCACCCCTCCACTTT CASRYNHSPLHF
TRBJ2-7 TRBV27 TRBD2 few TGTGCCAGCAGCCCGCCCCCGGGGAGGGCTGCCTACGAGCAGTACTTC CASSPPPGRAAYEQYF
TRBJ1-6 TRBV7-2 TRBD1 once TGTGCCAGCAGCCCCGGGACAGGGGGTAATTCACCCCTCCACTTT CASSPGTGGNSPLHF
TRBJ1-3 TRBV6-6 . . TGTGCCAGCACCGTAACAGGGACTGGAAACACCATATATTTT CASTVTGTGNTIYF
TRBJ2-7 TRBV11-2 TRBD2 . TGTGCCAGCAGCGTGGGAACTAGCGGAAACTCCTACGAGCAGTACTTC CASSVGTSGNSYEQYF
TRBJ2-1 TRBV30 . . TGTGCGGGATCCGACAGGTCCGGTGAGCAGTTCTTC CAGSDRSGEQFF
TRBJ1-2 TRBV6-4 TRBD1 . TGTGCCAGCAGTGACTCGACAGGGATTGACTACACCTTC CASSDSTGIDYTF
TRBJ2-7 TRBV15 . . TGTGCCACCAGCGGAGGGGGGGTCACCTACGAGCAGTACTTC CATSGGGVTYEQYF
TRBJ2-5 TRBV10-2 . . TGCGCCAGCAGGGCCGTTGTGGGAGGCTGGGAGACCCAGTACTTC CASRAVVGGWETQYF
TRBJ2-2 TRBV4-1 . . TGCGCCAGCAGCCTAACTCGGGGAACGAACACCGGGGAGCTGTTTTTT CASSLTRGTNTGELFF
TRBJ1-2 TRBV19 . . TGTGCCAGTAGTACAGGGGAATACGGCTACACCTTC CASSTGEYGYTF
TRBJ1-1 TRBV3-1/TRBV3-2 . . TGTGCCAGCAGCCAAGTTATTGGCGGCACTGAAGCTTTCTTT CASSQVIGGTEAFF
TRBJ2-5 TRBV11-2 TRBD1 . TGTGCCAGCAGCCCAAGGGGGCAGTCACAAGAGACCCAGTACTTC CASSPRGQSQETQYF